This T cell receptor (beta chain) is from a study of breast tumors, draining lymph nodes, adjacent tissues. TCRdb re-analysed the multiplex PCR reads in MiXCR, keeping a single row per CDR3 protein. Found here are 30,000 to 40,000 distinct CDR3 sequences, roughly two thirds of them singletons; the top ten hold under 20%. Overall study findings and caveats: Tumor repertoires ranked between lymph nodes and nontumor tissue in diversity, with V and J gene preferences.

This clonotype was recorded many times. Its target is unknown. CDR1 is SGHNT, CDR2 YYREEE, per germline (reference sequence). The CDR3 loop spans 16 amino acids. The V and J ends lost 4 bases and 1 base, in that order; junction bases with no gene match: 3. This TCR derives from a female donor with breast cancer. Some clones in this sample may be carry-over from other donors' samples. Material for sequencing was breast tumor tissue. The chain employs TRBV5-4 and TRBJ2-5; 14 nucleotides align to TRBD2. The CDR3 bases are TGTGCCAGCAGCCCCGGGACTAGCGGGAGCCAAGAGACCCAGTACTTC. Its translation is CASSPGTSGSQETQYF.